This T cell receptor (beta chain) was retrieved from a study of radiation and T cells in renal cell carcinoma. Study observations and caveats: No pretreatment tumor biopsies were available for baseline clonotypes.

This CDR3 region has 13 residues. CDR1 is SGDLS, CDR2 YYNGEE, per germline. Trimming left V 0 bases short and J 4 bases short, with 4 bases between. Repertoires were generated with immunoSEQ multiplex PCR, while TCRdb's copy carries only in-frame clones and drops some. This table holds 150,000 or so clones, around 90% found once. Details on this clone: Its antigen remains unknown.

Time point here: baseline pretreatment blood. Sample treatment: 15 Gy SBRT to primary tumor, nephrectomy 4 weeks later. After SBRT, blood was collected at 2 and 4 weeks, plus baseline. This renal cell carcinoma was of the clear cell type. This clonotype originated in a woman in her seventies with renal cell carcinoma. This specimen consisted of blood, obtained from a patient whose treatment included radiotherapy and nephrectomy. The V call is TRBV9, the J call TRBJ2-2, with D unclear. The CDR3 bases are TGTGCCAGCAGCGTAGACCCCACCGGGGAGCTGTTTTTT. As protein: CASSVDPTGELFF.